What follows are 32 T cell receptor beta chains derived from one specimen sequenced in a study of control samples from healthy donors and cancer patients. Measured with immunoSEQ multiplex PCR; TCRdb has only the in-frame clones, and not every one. The data hold approximately 97,000 clones, with about 90% observed a single time. Sequencing input: blood. The receptors were gathered from a woman under 30 in good health.

The V gene is TRBV10-3, the J gene TRBJ2-7; the D call may be TRBD1 or TRBD2 (5 bases each). Germline loops: CDR1 ENHRY, CDR2 SYGVKD. V was shortened by 10 bases and J by 4 bases, with 20 bases between the two germline ends. The CDR3 spans 14 residues. The chain's CDR3 is CATTTGTDVYEQYF. The CDR3 region has the DNA TGTGCCACTACTACCGGGACCGACGTTTACGAGCAGTACTTC.

This clone was seen just once. The CDR3, as DNA: TGTGCCATCCAAGCGGGATATTCAGCCGAGCAGTACTTC. This sequence encodes CAIQAGYSAEQYF. This chain joins TRBV10-3 and TRBJ2-7; 7 bases fit TRBD2. Per germline, CDR1 ENHRY and CDR2 SYGVKD. This CDR3 contains 13 residues. V shed 8 bases, J shed 6 bases, and the junction held 10 bases outside the gene matches.

This chain connects TRBV30 to TRBJ1-1; the D gene is possibly TRBD1 (5 bases). Trimming shortened V by 3 bases and J by 6 bases, and 11 bases separated the two germline ends. The CDR3 totals 12 residues. Germline-derived CDR1 and CDR2 are GTSNPN and SVGIG (reference sequence). The CDR3 coding sequence is TGTGCCTGGAGCGACCGGGGGGCTGAAGCTTTCTTT. It yields the protein CAWSDRGAEAFF.

This clone appeared a single time. The chain uses TRBV2 and TRBJ1-1; D might be TRBD1 (6 bases). CDR3 length: 14 residues. Germline V gene sequence: CDR1 SNHLY, CDR2 FYNNEI. Trimming removed 3 bases from V and 4 bases from J, with 12 bases in between. CDR3 nucleotides: TGTGCCAGCAGTGAGGCAGGGGTCGGCACTGAAGCTTTCTTT. It yields the protein CASSEAGVGTEAFF.

The V and J genes are TRBV2 and TRBJ1-2; D gene uncertain. Germline V gene lookup returns CDR1 SNHLY and CDR2 FYNNEI. The CDR3 length is 13 residues. V lost 4 bases and J lost 2, with 8 bases in between. The CDR3 loop reads CASSGGLNYGYTF. CDR3 sequence (DNA): TGTGCCAGCAGTGGCGGGCTCAACTATGGCTACACCTTC.

The rearrangement uses TRBV24-1 and TRBJ2-3, with a possible D match to TRBD1 (5 bases). Germline values: CDR1 KGHDR, CDR2 SFDVKD. Trimming removed 11 bases at V and 0 bases at J, with 11 bases between. The CDR3 has 13 amino acids. The CDR3 sequence: CAIQRQSTDTQYF. CDR3 in DNA: TGTGCCATACAACGACAGAGCACAGATACGCAGTATTTT.

This chain uses TRBV9 with TRBJ2-3, with TRBD2 identical over 14 bases. V lost 3 bases to trimming and J lost 5 bases; unmatched junction nucleotides: 5. The CDR3 consists of 16 residues. Germline loops: CDR1 SGDLS, CDR2 YYNGEE. The CDR3, as DNA: TGTGCCAGCAGCGGGAGGACTAGCGGGAGGTTAGATACGCAGTATTTT. Its translation: CASSGRTSGRLDTQYF.

The rearrangement links TRBV5-1 to TRBJ1-6; D uncertain. Germline V gene data show CDR1 as SGHRS and CDR2 as YFSETQ. The CDR3 sequence is 15 residues long. V was cut by 0 bases and J by 10 bases, with 14 bases left in between. The CDR3 reads CASSLDSNLNSPLHF. CDR3 coding DNA: TGCGCCAGCAGCTTGGATTCAAATCTGAACTCACCCCTCCACTTT.

In this sample, this clone turned up once. The CDR3 is CASSARGGNEQFF. The CDR3 DNA is TGTGCCAGCAGCGCGAGGGGCGGGAATGAGCAGTTCTTC. The rearrangement joins TRBV9 to TRBJ2-1; D assignment may be TRBD1 or TRBD2 (5 bases each). The ends were cut back, 3 bases at V and 7 bases at J, with 11 bases in the middle. Germline V gene sequence: CDR1 SGDLS, CDR2 YYNGEE. The CDR3 is 13 amino acids.

The rearrangement links TRBV19 to TRBJ2-7, with D perhaps being TRBD1 or TRBD2 (6 bases each). Trimming left V 2 bases short and J 7 bases short, with 21 bases between. Germline values: CDR1 LNHDA, CDR2 SQIVND (reference sequence). The CDR3 totals 16 residues. The CDR3 DNA is TGTGCCAGTAGTATATCGGTCGGGGGCTTGGAGCATGAGCAGTACTTC. It encodes CASSISVGGLEHEQYF.

This clone was detected once. The CDR3 is CATSVHRGQGDEKLFF. In nucleotides, the CDR3 is TGTGCCACCAGCGTTCACAGGGGGCAGGGGGATGAAAAACTGTTTTTT. J is TRBJ1-4 and V is TRBV15; 9 bases align to TRBD1. Unmatched junction bases numbered 10, after V lost 5 bases and J lost 6 bases. Germline assignment: CDR1 LNHNV and CDR2 YYDKDF (reference sequence). The CDR3 consists of 16 residues.

The count of this clone is one. The genes are TRBV27 and TRBJ2-7; 8 nucleotides line up with TRBD2. This CDR3 contains 15 residues. J lost 4 bases, V lost 6 bases, and 11 bases had no gene match. The germline V gene has CDR1 MNHEY and CDR2 SMNVEV (reference sequence). As DNA, the CDR3 is TGTGCCAGCAGGGTTTCTGGGACTAGTATTTACGAGCAGTACTTC. Its translation is CASRVSGTSIYEQYF.

The chain recombines TRBV5-1 with TRBJ1-2; D may be TRBD1 (5 bases). From germline, CDR1 is SGHRS and CDR2 YFSETQ. This CDR3 is 11 amino acids long. V lost 7 bases and J 3 bases, leaving 7 bases between the germline ends. CDR3 in amino acids: CASGADYGYTF. CDR3 coding DNA: TGCGCCAGCGGGGCCGACTATGGCTACACCTTC.

This chain joins TRBV25-1 and TRBJ1-1; 8 nucleotides line up with TRBD1. Losses at the gene ends were 7 bases for V and 5 bases for J; bases not matched to a gene: 9. CDR3 length: 14 amino acids. Per the germline V gene, CDR1 is MGHDK and CDR2 is SYGVNS. In nucleotides, the CDR3 is TGTGCCAGCACAACTATTACAGGGGGTACTGAAGCTTTCTTT. This codes for CASTTITGGTEAFF.

V gene TRBV7-9 combines with J gene TRBJ2-7; D gene ambiguous. The CDR3 is 16 residues long. The germline gives CDR1 SEHNR, CDR2 FQNEAQ (reference sequence). The V gene lost 1 base and the J gene lost 1 base, with 14 bases spanning the gap. The CDR3 nucleotides are TGTGCCAGCAGCTTAGGACTTCAACCAACATCCTACGAGCAGTACTTC. Translating gives CASSLGLQPTSYEQYF.

The chain is built from TRBV28 and TRBJ1-3; D unclear. CDR3 length equals 23 residues. The germline V and J ends were trimmed by 6 bases and 0 bases, with 36 bases remaining between them. From germline, CDR1 is MDHEN and CDR2 SYDVKM. CDR3 bases: TGTGCCAGCAGAACACGATACGGACCGGGTCTATCACTCGAGGAATGCTCTGGAAACACCATATATTTT. Translated, it gives CASRTRYGPGLSLEECSGNTIYF.

J is TRBJ1-5 and V is TRBV28; D remains unclear. The V gene's germline CDR1 is MDHEN and CDR2 SYDVKM. V was cut by 4 bases and J by 0 bases, with 10 bases left in between. The CDR3 extends over 15 amino acids. CDR3 sequence: CASSYGSHSNQPQHF. The CDR3 DNA sequence: TGTGCCAGCAGTTACGGCAGTCATAGCAATCAGCCCCAGCATTTT.

The chain recombines TRBV6-6 with TRBJ2-1; possible D gene TRBD2, 6 bases. The CDR3 covers 14 residues. V dropped 7 bases and J dropped 5 bases, with 15 bases sitting between them. Germline values: CDR1 MNHNY, CDR2 SVGAGI (reference sequence). DNA of the CDR3: TGTGCCAGCACCCGCGGGGCAGCGAACAATGAGCAGTTCTTC. This encodes CASTRGAANNEQFF.

The rearrangement joins TRBV23-1 to TRBJ1-3; TRBD1 matches 10 bases. TRBV23-1 is marked as an open reading frame, function uncertain. The CDR3 sequence is 18 residues long. V was clipped by 2 bases and J by 3 bases; unmatched bases: 10. CDR3 region: CASSQATGGEKIGNTIYF. CDR3 in DNA: TGCGCCAGCAGTCAAGCGACAGGGGGCGAGAAAATTGGAAACACCATATATTTT.

This clone was seen just once. The chain combines TRBV12-5 with TRBJ1-1; D is uncertain. V was trimmed by 5 bases and J by 10 bases, leaving 17 bases between them. CDR1 and CDR2 (germline): LGHNT, FRNRAP. There are 13 residues in the CDR3. The chain's CDR3 is CASGRSGPRGAFF. The CDR3 region has the DNA TGTGCTAGTGGTCGTAGCGGACCTCGGGGAGCTTTCTTT.

Written as DNA, the CDR3 is TGTGCCAGCAGCCAAGACTCACTAAGCTCCTACGAGCAGTACTTC. It specifies CASSQDSLSSYEQYF. This chain uses TRBV4-2 with TRBJ2-7; D gene ambiguous. V lost 0 bases to trimming and J lost 0 bases, with 9 bases between them. The germline V gene encodes CDR1 LGHNA and CDR2 YNFKEQ. The CDR3 contains 15 residues.

The chain carries TRBV15 and TRBJ2-7, with D perhaps being TRBD1 or TRBD2 (5 bases each). V lost 1 base to trimming and J lost 3 bases, with 7 bases between them. CDR1 is LNHNV, CDR2 YYDKDF, per germline (reference sequence). CDR3 length: 13 residues. CDR3 nucleotide sequence: TGTGCCACCAGCAGAGGGGGGAGCTACGAGCAGTACTTC. This encodes CATSRGGSYEQYF.

The chain uses TRBV3-1 (or the pseudogene TRBV3-2) and TRBJ2-3; TRBD2 aligns across 9 bases. The CDR3 totals 18 residues. Germline CDR1 LGHDT, CDR2 YNNKEL (reference sequence). The V segment lost 6 bases and the J segment 2 bases; nucleotides outside the gene matches: 15. The chain's CDR3 is CASSQRTSAYPLTDTQYF. CDR3 nucleotide sequence: TGTGCCAGCAGTCAACGGACTAGCGCCTATCCCCTCACAGATACGCAGTATTTT.

The chain uses TRBV24-1 and TRBJ2-1, with D possibly being TRBD1 (7 bases). Trimming took 0 bases from V and 2 from J, leaving 10 bases between them. From germline, CDR1 is KGHDR and CDR2 SFDVKD. This CDR3 contains 16 residues. The CDR3, as DNA: TGTGCCACCAGTGATTTGCAGGGGGGAACCTACAATGAGCAGTTCTTC. It codes for CATSDLQGGTYNEQFF.

The genes are TRBV3-1 (or the pseudogene TRBV3-2) and TRBJ2-7; perhaps TRBD2 as D (7 bases). In germline, CDR1 is LGHDT, CDR2 YNNKEL (reference sequence). Trimming shortened V by 3 bases and J by 0 bases, and 15 bases separated the two germline ends. CDR3 length: 16 amino acids. CDR3 sequence reads: CASSQGGPGSSYEQYF. The CDR3 DNA sequence: TGTGCCAGCAGCCAGGGGGGGCCAGGGAGCTCCTACGAGCAGTACTTC.

The chain is built from TRBV19 and TRBJ2-2; no reliable D call. The CDR3 contains 14 residues. CDR1 is LNHDA, CDR2 SQIVND, per germline (reference sequence). V gave up 3 bases and J gave up 3 bases, with 8 bases separating them. CDR3 DNA sequence: TGTGCCAGTAGTATCACTCAGTACACCGGGGAGCTGTTTTTT. Translated, it gives CASSITQYTGELFF.

This clone was recorded many times. Other DNA sequences in the same sample also yield this CDR3. The chain joins TRBV3-1 (or the pseudogene TRBV3-2) to TRBJ2-7; D gene unclear. V lost 1 base and J lost 4, with 5 bases in between. The CDR3 totals 12 residues. Germline CDR1 is LGHDT and CDR2 is YNNKEL (reference sequence). The CDR3 region is CASSQGGYEQYF. The CDR3 DNA is TGTGCCAGCAGCCAAGGCGGATACGAGCAGTACTTC.

On this clone: The same CDR3 arises from other DNA sequences in this sample as well. DNA for the CDR3: TGTGCCAGCAGGGGGGAGGGGCAGGGTTGGGGGTATGAGCAGTTCTTC. This translates into CASRGEGQGWGYEQFF. The chain links TRBV27 to TRBJ2-1, with 7 bases fitting TRBD2. This CDR3 comprises 16 residues. CDR1 is MNHEY and CDR2 is SMNVEV in the germline V gene (reference sequence). The V and J ends lost 6 bases and 8 bases, in that order; junction bases with no gene match: 16.

V is TRBV27 and J is TRBJ2-2; 13 bases agree with TRBD2. The germline CDR1 and CDR2 sequences are MNHEY and SMNVEV (reference sequence). There are 18 residues in the CDR3. The ends lost 0 bases at V and 3 bases at J; junction bases unmatched: 4. In DNA, the CDR3 is TGTGCCAGCAGTTTATCGGGGACTAGCGGGGCCTACACCGGGGAGCTGTTTTTT. Protein: CASSLSGTSGAYTGELFF.

The CDR3 sequence: CAWTGGARRPSGNTIYF. The CDR3 region has the DNA TGTGCCTGGACAGGAGGGGCCCGCCGACCCTCTGGAAACACCATATATTTT. The V gene is TRBV30, the J gene TRBJ1-3; a possible D gene is TRBD1 (5 bases). The length of the CDR3 is 17 residues. Trimming took off 4 bases at V and 0 bases at J, with 19 bases between the two ends. Germline assignment: CDR1 GTSNPN and CDR2 SVGIG (reference sequence).

The chain has TRBV30 and TRBJ1-5; no definite D call. CDR3 length equals 15 residues. Germline-derived CDR1 and CDR2 are GTSNPN and SVGIG (reference sequence). Trimming stripped 3 bases from V and 2 bases from J, with 14 bases between. The DNA of the CDR3 is TGTGCCTGGAGCCACGAAAAGGGAGGCAATCAGCCCCAGCATTTT. Amino acids: CAWSHEKGGNQPQHF. Combining the CDR3 with reference TRBV30 and TRBJ1-5 gives the whole variable domain SQTIHQWPATLVQPVGSPLSLECTVEGTSNPNLYWYRQAAGRGLQLLFYSVGIGQISSEVPQNLSASRPQDRQFILSSKKLLLSDSGFYLCAWSHEKGGNQPQHFGDGTRLSIL.

J is TRBJ2-7 and V is TRBV9, with 13 nucleotides matching TRBD2. This CDR3 contains 14 residues. V trimming: 4 bases; J trimming: 5 bases; junction bases outside the gene matches: 3. Per germline, CDR1 SGDLS and CDR2 YYNGEE. CDR3 nucleotide sequence: TGTGCCAGCAGCCCCGGACTAGCGGGAGACGAGCAGTACTTC. Translated: CASSPGLAGDEQYF.